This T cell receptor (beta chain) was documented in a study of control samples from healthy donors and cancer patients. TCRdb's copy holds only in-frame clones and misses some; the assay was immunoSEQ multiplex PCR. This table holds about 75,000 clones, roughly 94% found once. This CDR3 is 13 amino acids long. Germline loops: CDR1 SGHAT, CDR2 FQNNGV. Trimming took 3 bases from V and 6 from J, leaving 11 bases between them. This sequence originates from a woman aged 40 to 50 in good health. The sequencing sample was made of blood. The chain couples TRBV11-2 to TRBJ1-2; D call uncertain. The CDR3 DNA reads TGTGCCAGCAGCTTCGGAGTTATTGATGGCTACACCTTC. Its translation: CASSFGVIDGYTF.